This TCR beta chain was obtained from a study of cytomegalovirus exposure and HLA in healthy donors. Study results and caveats: The authors listed 150 to 200 TCR beta chains as cytomegalovirus-associated. Researchers reported that a few CMV-associated chains were confirmed in vitro as CMV antigen-specific.

As for this clone: The antigen is undetermined.

Separate from the roughly 700-subject first cohort was the approximately 130-subject validation cohort, to which the donors belonged. Assay: immunoSEQ multiplex PCR; the TCRdb copy retains only in-frame clones and omits some. The table includes roughly 180,000 clones, around 86% detected once. V lost 6 bases and J lost 6, with 5 bases in between. Per germline, CDR1 LNHDA and CDR2 SQIVND (reference sequence). The CDR3 totals 11 residues. J is TRBJ2-2 and V is TRBV19; D is unresolved. The TCR originated in a man aged 30-40 years in good health and CMV-seropositive. The sequenced sample was PBMCs. The CDR3 bases are TGTGCCAGTAGGGGATCCGGGGAGCTGTTTTTT. Translation gives CASRGSGELFF.